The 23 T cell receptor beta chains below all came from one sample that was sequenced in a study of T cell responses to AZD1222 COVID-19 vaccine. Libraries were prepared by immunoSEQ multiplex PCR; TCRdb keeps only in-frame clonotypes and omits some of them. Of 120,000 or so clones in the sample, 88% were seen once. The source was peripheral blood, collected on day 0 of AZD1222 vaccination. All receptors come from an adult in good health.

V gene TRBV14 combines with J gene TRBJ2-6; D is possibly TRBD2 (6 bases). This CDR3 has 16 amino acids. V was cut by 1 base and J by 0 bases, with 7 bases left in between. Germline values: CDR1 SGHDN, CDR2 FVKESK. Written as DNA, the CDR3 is TGTGCCAGCAGCCAAGGGAGGGGCTCTGGGGCCAACGTCCTGACTTTC. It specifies CASSQGRGSGANVLTF.

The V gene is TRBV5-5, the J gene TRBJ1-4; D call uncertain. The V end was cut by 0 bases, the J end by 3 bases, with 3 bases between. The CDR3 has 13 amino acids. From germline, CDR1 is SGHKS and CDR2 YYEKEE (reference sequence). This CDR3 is CASSLVSNEKLFF. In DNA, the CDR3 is TGTGCCAGCAGCTTGGTGTCTAATGAAAAACTGTTTTTT.

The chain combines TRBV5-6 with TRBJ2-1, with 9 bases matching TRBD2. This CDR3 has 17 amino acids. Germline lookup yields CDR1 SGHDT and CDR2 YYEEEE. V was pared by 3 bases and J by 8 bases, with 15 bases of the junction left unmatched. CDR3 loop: CASSSALAGGRGDEQFF. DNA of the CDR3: TGTGCCAGCAGCTCCGCACTGGCGGGAGGGCGTGGGGATGAGCAGTTCTTC.

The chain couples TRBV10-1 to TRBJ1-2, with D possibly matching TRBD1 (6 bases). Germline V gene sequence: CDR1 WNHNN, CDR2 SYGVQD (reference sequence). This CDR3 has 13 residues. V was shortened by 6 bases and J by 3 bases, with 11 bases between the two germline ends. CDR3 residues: CASSFGQHYGYTF. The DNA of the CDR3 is TGCGCCAGCAGCTTCGGACAGCACTATGGCTACACCTTC.

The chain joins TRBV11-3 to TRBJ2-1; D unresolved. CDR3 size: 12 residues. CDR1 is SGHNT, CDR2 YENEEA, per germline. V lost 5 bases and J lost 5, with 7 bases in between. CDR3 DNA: TGTGCCAGCAGCAACTACAACAATGAGCAGTTCTTC. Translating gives CASSNYNNEQFF. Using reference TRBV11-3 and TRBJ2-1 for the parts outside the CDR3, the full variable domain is EAGVVQSPRYKIIEKKQPVAFWCNPISGHNTLYWYLQNLGQGPELLIRYENEEAVDDSQLPKDRFSAERLKGVDSTLKIQPAELGDSAVYLCASSNYNNEQFFGPGTRLTVL.

In nucleotides, the CDR3 is TGTGCCAGCAGCTCGGGACAGGGGGGAAGCACCGGGGAGCTGTTTTTT. Residues: CASSSGQGGSTGELFF. V usage is TRBV7-8 and J usage is TRBJ2-2; TRBD1 aligns across 11 bases. Germline V gives CDR1 SGHVS, CDR2 FQNEAQ. The CDR3 runs 16 residues. Trimming at V came to 4 bases and at J to 4 bases, leaving 5 bases not matched to a gene.

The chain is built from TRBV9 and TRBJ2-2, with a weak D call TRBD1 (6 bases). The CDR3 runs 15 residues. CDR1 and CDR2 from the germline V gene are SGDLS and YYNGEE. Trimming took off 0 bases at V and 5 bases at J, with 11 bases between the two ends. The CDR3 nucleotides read TGTGCCAGCAGCGTAGTACAGGGTTCAACCGGGGAGCTGTTTTTT. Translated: CASSVVQGSTGELFF.

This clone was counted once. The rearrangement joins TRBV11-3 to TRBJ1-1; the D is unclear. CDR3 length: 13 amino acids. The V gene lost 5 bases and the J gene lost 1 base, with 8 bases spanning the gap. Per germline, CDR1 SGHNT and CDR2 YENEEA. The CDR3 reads CASSPGRNTEAFF. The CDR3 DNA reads TGTGCCAGCAGCCCCGGGAGGAACACTGAAGCTTTCTTT.

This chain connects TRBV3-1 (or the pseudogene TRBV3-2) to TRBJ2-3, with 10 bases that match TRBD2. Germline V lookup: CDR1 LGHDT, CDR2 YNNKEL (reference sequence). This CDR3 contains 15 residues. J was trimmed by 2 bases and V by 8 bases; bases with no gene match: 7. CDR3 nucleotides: TGTGCCAGCGGACAAGCGGGAGGGCCCACAGATACGCAGTATTTT. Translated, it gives CASGQAGGPTDTQYF.

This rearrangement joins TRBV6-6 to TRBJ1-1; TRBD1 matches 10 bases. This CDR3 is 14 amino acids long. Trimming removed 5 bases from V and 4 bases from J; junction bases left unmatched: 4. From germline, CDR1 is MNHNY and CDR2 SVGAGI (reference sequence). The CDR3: CASSEGQGTTEAFF. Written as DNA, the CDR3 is TGTGCCAGCAGTGAGGGACAGGGGACCACTGAAGCTTTCTTT.

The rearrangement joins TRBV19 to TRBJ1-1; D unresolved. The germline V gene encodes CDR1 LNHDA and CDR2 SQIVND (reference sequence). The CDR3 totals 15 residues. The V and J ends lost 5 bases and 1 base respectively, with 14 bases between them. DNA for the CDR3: TGTGCCAGTAGTCTAAACACGGCGGCGAACACTGAAGCTTTCTTT. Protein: CASSLNTAANTEAFF.

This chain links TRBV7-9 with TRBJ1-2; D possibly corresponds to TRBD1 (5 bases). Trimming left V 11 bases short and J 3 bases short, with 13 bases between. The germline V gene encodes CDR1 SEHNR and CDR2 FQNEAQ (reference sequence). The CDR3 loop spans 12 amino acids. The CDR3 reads CACTRDHYGYTF. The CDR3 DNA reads TGTGCCTGCACCAGGGACCACTATGGCTACACCTTC. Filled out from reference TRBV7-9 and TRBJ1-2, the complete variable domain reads DTGVSQNPRHKITKRGQNVTFRCDPISEHNRLYWYRQTLGQGPEFLTYFQNEAQLEKSRLLSDRFSAERPKGSFSTLEIQRTEQGDSAMYLCACTRDHYGYTFGSGTRLTVV.

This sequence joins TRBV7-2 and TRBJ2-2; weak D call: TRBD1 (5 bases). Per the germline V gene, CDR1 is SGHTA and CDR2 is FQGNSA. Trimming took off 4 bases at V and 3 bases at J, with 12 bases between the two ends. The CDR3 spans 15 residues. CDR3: CASSYRGVDTGELFF. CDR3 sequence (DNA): TGTGCCAGCAGCTATAGGGGTGTCGACACCGGGGAGCTGTTTTTT.

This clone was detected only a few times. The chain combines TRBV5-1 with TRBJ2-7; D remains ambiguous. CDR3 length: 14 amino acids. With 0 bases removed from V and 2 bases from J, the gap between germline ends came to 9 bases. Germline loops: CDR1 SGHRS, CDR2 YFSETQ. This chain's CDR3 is CASSLVLEPYEQYF. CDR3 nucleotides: TGCGCCAGCAGCTTGGTGCTAGAACCCTACGAGCAGTACTTC. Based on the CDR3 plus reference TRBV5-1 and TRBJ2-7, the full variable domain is KAGVTQTPRYLIKTRGQQVTLSCSPISGHRSVSWYQQTPGQGLQFLFEYFSETQRNKGNFPGRFSGRQFSNSRSEMNVSTLELGDSALYLCASSLVLEPYEQYFGPGTRLTVT.

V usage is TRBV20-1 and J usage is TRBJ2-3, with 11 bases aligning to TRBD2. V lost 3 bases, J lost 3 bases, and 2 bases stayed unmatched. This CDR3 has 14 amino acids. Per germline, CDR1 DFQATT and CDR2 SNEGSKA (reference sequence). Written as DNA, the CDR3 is TGCAGTGCTAGTAGCGGGGGGGCGACAGATACGCAGTATTTT. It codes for CSASSGGATDTQYF.

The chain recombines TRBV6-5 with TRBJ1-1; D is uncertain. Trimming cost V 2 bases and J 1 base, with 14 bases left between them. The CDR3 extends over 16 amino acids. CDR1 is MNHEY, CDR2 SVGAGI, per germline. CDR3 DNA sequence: TGTGCCAGCAGTTACAGGCCCCCCGGGCAGAACACTGAAGCTTTCTTT. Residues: CASSYRPPGQNTEAFF.

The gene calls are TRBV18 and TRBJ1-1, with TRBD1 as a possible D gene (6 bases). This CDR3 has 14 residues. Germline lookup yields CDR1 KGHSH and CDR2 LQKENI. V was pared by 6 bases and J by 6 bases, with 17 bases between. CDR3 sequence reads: CASSPTGGRAEAFF. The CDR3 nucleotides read TGTGCCAGCTCGCCAACGGGGGGCCGCGCTGAAGCTTTCTTT.

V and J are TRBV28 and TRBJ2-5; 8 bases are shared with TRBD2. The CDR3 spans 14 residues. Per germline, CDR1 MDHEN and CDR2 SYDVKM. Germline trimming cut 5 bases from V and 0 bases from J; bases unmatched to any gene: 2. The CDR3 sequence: CASSPGGNQETQYF. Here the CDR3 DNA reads TGTGCCAGCAGTCCGGGGGGGAACCAAGAGACCCAGTACTTC.

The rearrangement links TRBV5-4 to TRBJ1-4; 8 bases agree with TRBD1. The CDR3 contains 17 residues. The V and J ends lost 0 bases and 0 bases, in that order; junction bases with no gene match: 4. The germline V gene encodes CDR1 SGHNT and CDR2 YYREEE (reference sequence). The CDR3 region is CASSLGRTGTTNEKLFF. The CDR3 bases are TGTGCCAGCAGCTTGGGCCGGACAGGGACAACTAATGAAAAACTGTTTTTT.

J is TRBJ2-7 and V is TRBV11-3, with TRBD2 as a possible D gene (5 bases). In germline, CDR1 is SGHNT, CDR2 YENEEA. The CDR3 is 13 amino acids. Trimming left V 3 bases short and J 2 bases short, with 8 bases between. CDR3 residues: CASSFGLTYEQYF. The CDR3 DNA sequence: TGTGCCAGCAGCTTCGGACTCACCTACGAGCAGTACTTC.

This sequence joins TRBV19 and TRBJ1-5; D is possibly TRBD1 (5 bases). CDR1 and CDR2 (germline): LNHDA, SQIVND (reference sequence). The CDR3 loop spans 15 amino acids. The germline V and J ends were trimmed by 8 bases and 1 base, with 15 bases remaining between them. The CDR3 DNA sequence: TGTGCCAGTTTTGGGGGTAGGTGGAGCAATCAGCCCCAGCATTTT. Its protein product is CASFGGRWSNQPQHF.

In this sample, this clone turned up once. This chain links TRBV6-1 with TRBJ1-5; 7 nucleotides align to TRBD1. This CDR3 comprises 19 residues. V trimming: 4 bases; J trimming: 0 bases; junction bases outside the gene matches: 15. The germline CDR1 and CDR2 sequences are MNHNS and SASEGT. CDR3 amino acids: CASSALRGQYDYSNQPQHF. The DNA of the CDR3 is TGTGCCAGCAGTGCTTTGAGGGGACAGTATGACTATAGCAATCAGCCCCAGCATTTT.

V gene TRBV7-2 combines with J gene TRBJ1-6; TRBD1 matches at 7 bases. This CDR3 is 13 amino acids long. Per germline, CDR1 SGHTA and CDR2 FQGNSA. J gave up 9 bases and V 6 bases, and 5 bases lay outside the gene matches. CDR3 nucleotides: TGTGCCAGCAGTCGGGACAGTTCTTCACCCCTCCACTTT. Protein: CASSRDSSSPLHF.